Listed here are 3 T cell receptor beta chains from one sample, sequenced in a study of shared T cell receptors in the human thymus (dated by TCRdb to about 2021). The library came from the immunoSEQ multiplex PCR assay. Held by TCRdb, this immuneACCESS table contains in-frame sequences only and omits some clones. Under half of the omission traces to an unresolved V gene where checked; the cause of the rest is unknown. In all, the sample holds hundreds of thousands of clones, and roughly 90% of those were seen once. The ten largest clonotypes hold approximately 0.011% of the sample. These sequences were also reported in another study, on human thymus T cells.

What was sequenced was thymocytes. All receptors come from a boy less than two years old with a congenital heart defect. Donor details come from another sample of the same person, matched by shared clones.

The chain has TRBV5-1 and TRBJ2-1; D may be TRBD1 (5 bases). Per germline, CDR1 SGHRS and CDR2 YFSETQ. The CDR3 has 15 amino acids. The V end was cut by 0 bases, the J end by 8 bases, with 15 bases between. CDR3 protein: CASSLEGRVSDEQFF. The CDR3 nucleotides are TGCGCCAGCAGCTTGGAAGGCAGGGTGAGCGATGAGCAGTTCTTC.

This chain uses TRBV19 with TRBJ1-5; maybe TRBD1 (6 bases). This CDR3 spans 15 amino acids. Trimming removed 5 bases at V and 1 base at J, with 12 bases between. CDR1 and CDR2 from the germline V gene are LNHDA and SQIVND (reference sequence). CDR3 nucleotides: TGTGCCAGTAGTTCCCGACAGGCGAGCAATCAGCCCCAGCATTTT. This translates into CASSSRQASNQPQHF.

This clone was found once. This chain joins TRBV19 and TRBJ2-7; 9 bases match TRBD2. The V segment lost 1 base and the J segment 5 bases; nucleotides outside the gene matches: 9. The CDR3 consists of 16 residues. Germline V gene lookup returns CDR1 LNHDA and CDR2 SQIVND (reference sequence). The CDR3 coding sequence is TGTGCCAGTAGTATAGGGATAGCGGGAGCTAACGACGAGCAGTACTTC. Protein product: CASSIGIAGANDEQYF.